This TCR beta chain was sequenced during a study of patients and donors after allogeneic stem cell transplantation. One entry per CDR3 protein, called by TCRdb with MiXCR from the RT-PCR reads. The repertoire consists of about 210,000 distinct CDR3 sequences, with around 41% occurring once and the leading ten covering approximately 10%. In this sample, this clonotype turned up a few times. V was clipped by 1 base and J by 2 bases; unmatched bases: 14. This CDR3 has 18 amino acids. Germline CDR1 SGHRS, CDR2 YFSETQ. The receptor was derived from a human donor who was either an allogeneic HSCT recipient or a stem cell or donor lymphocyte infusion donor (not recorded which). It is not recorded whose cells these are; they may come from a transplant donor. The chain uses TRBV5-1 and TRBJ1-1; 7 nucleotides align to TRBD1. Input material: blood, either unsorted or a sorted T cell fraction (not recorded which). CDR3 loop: CASSLSGTEYDTNTEAFF. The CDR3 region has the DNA TGCGCCAGCAGCTTGAGCGGGACAGAGTATGATACAAACACTGAAGCTTTCTTT.